This record looks at one T cell receptor (beta chain) sequence and its context. The V gene's germline CDR1 is SEHNR and CDR2 FQNEAQ (reference sequence). CDR3 size: 14 residues. The J segment lost 5 bases and the V segment lost 5 bases, leaving 6 bases of the junction unmatched. The data stem from a study of blood T cell repertoires in COVID-19. This table comes from immunoSEQ multiplex PCR, and its TCRdb copy is limited to in-frame clones, with some not included. The sample shows some 290,000 clones, roughly 86% of them seen only once. This sequence was found in a woman aged 25 to 45 with COVID-19, enrolled during active disease. The sample was peripheral blood. This chain connects TRBV7-9 to TRBJ2-5, with 9 nucleotides matching TRBD2. CDR3 loop: CASSPQRGVETQYF. The CDR3 DNA reads TGTGCCAGCAGCCCTCAGCGGGGGGTGGAGACCCAGTACTTC. The whole variable domain, remainder taken from reference TRBV7-9 and TRBJ2-5, is DTGVSQNPRHKITKRGQNVTFRCDPISEHNRLYWYRQTLGQGPEFLTYFQNEAQLEKSRLLSDRFSAERPKGSFSTLEIQRTEQGDSAMYLCASSPQRGVETQYFGPGTRLLVL.